This TCR beta chain was profiled in a study of blood T cell repertoires in COVID-19. About the study: Material from acute and convalescent COVID-19 was sourced from the United States, Italy and Spain. Sample material is recorded as cDNA or gDNA derived from T cells, B-cell-depleted T cells, or PBMCs.

CDR1 is KGHSH, CDR2 LQKENI, per germline. This CDR3 has 16 amino acids. Trimming at V came to 2 bases and at J to 0 bases, leaving 3 bases not matched to a gene. Repertoires were generated with immunoSEQ multiplex PCR, while TCRdb's copy carries only in-frame clones and drops some. This table holds some 670,000 clones, 80% to 90% found once. This rearrangement joins TRBV18 to TRBJ2-3; 9 bases map to TRBD2. The sample taken for sequencing was peripheral blood. The origin of this receptor is a woman between 18 and 30 years old with acute or convalescent COVID-19. In DNA form, the CDR3 reads TGTGCCAGCTCACCAAGCAGCGGGGGGAGCACAGATACGCAGTATTTT. It translates to CASSPSSGGSTDTQYF.